The 29 T cell receptor beta chains below come from one sample, sequenced in a study of blood T cell repertoires in COVID-19. Method: immunoSEQ multiplex PCR; TCRdb's copy keeps in-frame clones and lacks some. The sample contains fewer than 350,000 clones, roughly 90% of which appear only once. Sequencing input: PBMCs or T cells enriched from blood (not recorded which). These receptors were collected from a woman aged 18-29 years with acute COVID-19.

The rearrangement joins TRBV18 to TRBJ1-1; the D is unclear. Germline CDR1 is KGHSH and CDR2 is LQKENI. The V gene lost 5 bases and the J gene lost 4 bases, with 8 bases spanning the gap. The CDR3 contains 12 residues. In DNA form, the CDR3 reads TGTGCCAGCTCAGTGACACGCACTGAAGCTTTCTTT. Translating gives CASSVTRTEAFF.

This CDR3 is CAASGQGALEQYF. The CDR3 region has the DNA TGTGCCGCATCGGGACAGGGGGCCCTCGAGCAGTACTTC. This sequence joins TRBV10-3 and TRBJ2-7, with 12 bases matching TRBD1. The CDR3 totals 13 residues. The germline gives CDR1 ENHRY, CDR2 SYGVKD. Germline trimming cut 11 bases from V and 6 bases from J; bases unmatched to any gene: 8.

V and J are TRBV6-5 and TRBJ1-5, with D perhaps TRBD1 (5 bases). Deletions cut 5 bases from V and 5 bases from J, with 10 bases between. This CDR3 has 13 amino acids. CDR1 MNHEY and CDR2 SVGAGI come from the germline V gene. In DNA, the CDR3 is TGTGCCAGCAGTCCAGGGTTGGATCAGCCCCAGCATTTT. Translating it yields CASSPGLDQPQHF.

With respect to this clone: Distinct nucleotide sequences in the sample also encode this CDR3. The chain has TRBV5-1 and TRBJ2-2; TRBD2 matches 11 bases. After removal of 4 bases from V and 5 bases from J, the junction contained 4 bases not matched to a gene. The CDR3 is 15 residues long. Germline CDR1 and CDR2: SGHRS and YFSETQ. CDR3: CASSGTSGATGELFF. CDR3 DNA: TGCGCCAGCAGCGGGACTAGCGGTGCTACCGGGGAGCTGTTTTTT.

This clone has only one observation. J is TRBJ2-3 and V is TRBV15, with TRBD2 matching 14 bases. The length of the CDR3 is 18 residues. CDR1 is LNHNV and CDR2 is YYDKDF in the germline V gene (reference sequence). J gave up 3 bases and V 3 bases, and 8 bases lay outside the gene matches. This chain's CDR3 is CATSRGTSGRFETDTQYF. Written as DNA, the CDR3 is TGTGCCACCAGCAGGGGGACTAGCGGGAGATTTGAGACAGATACGCAGTATTTT.

This chain joins TRBV28 and TRBJ2-5; 8 bases align to TRBD2. The CDR3 is 13 amino acids. V lost 3 bases to trimming and J lost 5 bases; unmatched junction nucleotides: 2. Per germline, CDR1 MDHEN and CDR2 SYDVKM. The DNA for the CDR3 is TGTGCCAGCAGTTTCAGCGGGAGTGAGACCCAGTACTTC. This translates into CASSFSGSETQYF.

The chain couples TRBV11-2 to TRBJ1-4, with 10 bases fitting TRBD1. Germline assignment: CDR1 SGHAT and CDR2 FQNNGV. This CDR3 has 14 residues. V lost 5 bases to trimming and J lost 7 bases; unmatched junction nucleotides: 4. CDR3 amino acids: CASSARDRGEKLFF. CDR3 in DNA: TGTGCCAGCAGCGCCCGGGACAGGGGTGAAAAACTGTTTTTT.

V gene TRBV7-3 combines with J gene TRBJ1-5; D is unclear. This CDR3 has 14 residues. The V end was cut by 5 bases, the J end by 2 bases, with 10 bases between. CDR1 and CDR2 from the germline V gene are SGHTA and FQGTGA. The CDR3 DNA sequence: TGTGCCAGCAGCCCTTCCGGAGGCAATCAGCCCCAGCATTTT. Encoded protein: CASSPSGGNQPQHF. The whole variable domain, remainder taken from reference TRBV7-3 and TRBJ1-5, is GAGVSQTPSNKVTEKGKYVELRCDPISGHTALYWYRQSLGQGPEFLIYFQGTGAADDSGLPNDRFFAVRPEGSVSTLKIQRTERGDSAVYLCASSPSGGNQPQHFGDGTRLSIL.

The gene calls are TRBV11-2 and TRBJ2-3; 7 bases are shared with TRBD2. Germline values: CDR1 SGHAT, CDR2 FQNNGV. This CDR3 is built from 14 residues. With V trimmed by 5 bases and J by 5 bases, 7 bases remained unmatched. CDR3 in DNA: TGTGCCAGCAGCCCGCGGGGGTGGGGAGATACGCAGTATTTT. Translating it yields CASSPRGWGDTQYF.

This chain joins TRBV9 and TRBJ1-1; D is undetermined. The CDR3 runs 13 residues. Trimming shortened V by 7 bases and J by 5 bases, and 15 bases separated the two germline ends. Germline loops: CDR1 SGDLS, CDR2 YYNGEE. The CDR3 spells CASGLHLGTEAFF. CDR3 nucleotides: TGTGCCAGCGGACTCCACCTGGGAACTGAAGCTTTCTTT.

This chain joins TRBV2 and TRBJ1-1; 8 positions agree with TRBD1. The V gene end was trimmed by 8 bases and the J gene end by 4 bases; junction bases not matched to a gene: 6. From germline, CDR1 is SNHLY and CDR2 FYNNEI. This CDR3 spans 13 amino acids. The CDR3: CASRQGSSTEAFF. In DNA form, the CDR3 reads TGTGCCAGCCGACAGGGGTCGAGCACTGAAGCTTTCTTT. Full variable domain (outside the CDR3, taken from reference TRBV2 and TRBJ1-1): EPEVTQTPSHQVTQMGQEVILRCVPISNHLYFYWYRQILGQKVEFLVSFYNNEISEKSEIFDDQFSVERPDGSNFTLKIRSTKLEDSAMYFCASRQGSSTEAFFGQGTRLTVV.

This chain uses TRBV10-2 with TRBJ1-1; TRBD1 is a possible D gene (6 bases). Germline V gives CDR1 WSHSY, CDR2 SAAADI. Trimming pared 11 bases from V and 5 bases from J, leaving 18 bases between. The CDR3 is 13 residues long. In nucleotides, the CDR3 is TGCGCCTGCCGGGACATAGGTAGGACTGAAGCTTTCTTT. It translates to CACRDIGRTEAFF.

The V and J genes are TRBV7-3 and TRBJ2-1; the match to TRBD1 covers 7 bases. There are 16 residues in the CDR3. V lost 5 bases, J lost 10 bases, and 17 bases stayed unmatched. Looked up from germline, CDR1 is SGHTA and CDR2 is FQGTGA. The chain's CDR3 is CASSLISDRDLREQFF. The CDR3 DNA reads as TGTGCCAGCAGCCTAATTTCCGACAGGGACCTTCGGGAGCAGTTCTTC.

The chain is built from TRBV30 and TRBJ2-5; TRBD1 agrees at 7 bases. The CDR3 contains 15 residues. V was pared by 1 base and J by 7 bases, with 12 bases of the junction left unmatched. Per germline, CDR1 GTSNPN and CDR2 SVGIG (reference sequence). In nucleotides, the CDR3 is TGTGCCTGGAGTGGGACAGGAGGACGTAGTGGGACCCAGTACTTC. Protein: CAWSGTGGRSGTQYF.

The chain employs TRBV6-1 and TRBJ2-7, with 9 bases fitting TRBD2. This CDR3 region has 18 residues. CDR1 is MNHNS and CDR2 is SASEGT in the germline V gene. V was pared by 4 bases and J by 3 bases, with 16 bases of the junction left unmatched. CDR3 sequence: CASSVGGVGTSSFYEQYF. CDR3 DNA: TGTGCCAGCAGTGTCGGGGGGGTAGGGACTAGCAGCTTCTACGAGCAGTACTTC.

The CDR3 protein is CASSQPTGVFRLNEQFF. As DNA, the CDR3 is TGTGCCAGCAGCCAGCCGACAGGCGTTTTTAGGCTAAATGAGCAGTTCTTC. This chain links TRBV3-1 (or the pseudogene TRBV3-2) with TRBJ2-1, with a tentative D call TRBD1 (6 bases). Looked up from germline, CDR1 is LGHDT and CDR2 is YNNKEL (reference sequence). Trimming left V 3 bases short and J 7 bases short, with 22 bases between. CDR3 length: 17 amino acids.

This chain joins TRBV6-6 and TRBJ2-3; a weak D match, TRBD2 (7 bases). Trimming took 2 bases from V and 4 from J, leaving 10 bases between them. The CDR3 runs to 14 residues. Germline CDR1 MNHNY, CDR2 SVGAGI (reference sequence). CDR3 sequence (DNA): TGTGCCAGCAGTTACGAAGGGGGGGCAGATACGCAGTATTTT. Translating gives CASSYEGGADTQYF.

The chain employs TRBV19 and TRBJ2-7; D is possibly TRBD1 (6 bases). CDR3 length: 14 amino acids. Germline CDR1 and CDR2: LNHDA and SQIVND (reference sequence). V gave up 3 bases and J gave up 0 bases, with 9 bases separating them. The CDR3 nucleotides are TGTGCCAGTAGTATGCCGGACAGCTCCTACGAGCAGTACTTC. It is translated as CASSMPDSSYEQYF.

The CDR3 DNA reads TGTGCCACCCCAGGGGTTTGCAATCAGCCCCAGCATTTT. Translated: CATPGVCNQPQHF. J is TRBJ1-5 and V is TRBV24-1; D is possibly TRBD1 (6 bases). V lost 9 bases, J lost 2 bases, and 10 bases lay in between. The V gene's germline CDR1 is KGHDR and CDR2 SFDVKD. This CDR3 has 13 amino acids.

The rearrangement joins TRBV11-2 to TRBJ2-7; TRBD2 aligns across 8 bases. J was trimmed by 5 bases and V by 5 bases; bases with no gene match: 5. The CDR3 sequence is 13 residues long. Germline V gives CDR1 SGHAT, CDR2 FQNNGV. In nucleotides, the CDR3 is TGTGCCAGCAGCGAAGCGGGAGAGGACGAGCAGTACTTC. The encoded protein is CASSEAGEDEQYF. Complete variable domain (other parts from reference TRBV11-2 and TRBJ2-7): EAGVAQSPRYKIIEKRQSVAFWCNPISGHATLYWYQQILGQGPKLLIQFQNNGVVDDSQLPKDRFSAERLKGVDSTLKIQPAKLEDSAVYLCASSEAGEDEQYFGPGTRLTVT.

The genes are TRBV27 and TRBJ2-2; D may be TRBD1 (6 bases). The CDR3 covers 18 residues. Trimming removed 5 bases at V and 2 bases at J, with 21 bases between. The V gene's germline CDR1 is MNHEY and CDR2 SMNVEV (reference sequence). In DNA form, the CDR3 reads TGTGCCAGCAGTGCCGGTCGGCAGGGGAGTTCTAACACCGGGGAGCTGTTTTTT. Protein product: CASSAGRQGSSNTGELFF.

This chain joins TRBV5-1 and TRBJ2-7, with 11 bases lining up with TRBD2. The V and J ends lost 1 base and 6 bases, in that order; junction bases with no gene match: 15. This CDR3 is built from 18 residues. Germline V gene lookup returns CDR1 SGHRS and CDR2 YFSETQ. For the CDR3, the DNA is TGCGCCAGCAGCTTGTCGATGGATATAGCGGGAGGGCCTGGCGAGCAGTACTTC. Its translation: CASSLSMDIAGGPGEQYF. Full variable domain (remainder filled in from reference TRBV5-1 and TRBJ2-7): KAGVTQTPRYLIKTRGQQVTLSCSPISGHRSVSWYQQTPGQGLQFLFEYFSETQRNKGNFPGRFSGRQFSNSRSEMNVSTLELGDSALYLCASSLSMDIAGGPGEQYFGPGTRLTVT.

The chain combines TRBV7-2 with TRBJ1-6, with D hard to call. Trimming removed 1 base at V and 13 bases at J, with 11 bases between. Germline lookup yields CDR1 SGHTA and CDR2 FQGNSA. The CDR3 runs to 13 residues. The CDR3 spells CASSLGPSVPLHF. As DNA, the CDR3 is TGTGCCAGCAGCTTAGGTCCCAGCGTGCCCCTCCACTTT.

The gene calls are TRBV6-5 and TRBJ1-2, with TRBD1 matching over 7 bases. J gave up 6 bases and V 1 base, and 11 bases lay outside the gene matches. Per germline, CDR1 MNHEY and CDR2 SVGAGI. This CDR3 region has 16 residues. This CDR3 reads CASSYYGTAYTDGYTF. Here the CDR3 DNA reads TGTGCCAGCAGTTACTACGGGACAGCCTACACTGATGGCTACACCTTC.

J is TRBJ2-2 and V is TRBV4-1; 14 bases fit TRBD2. V dropped 5 bases and J dropped 7; count of bases not matched to a gene: 6. CDR1 and CDR2 (germline): MGHRA, YSYEKL. This CDR3 is built from 16 residues. The chain's CDR3 is CASSVRLAGGIGELFF. CDR3 nucleotides: TGCGCCAGCAGCGTGCGACTAGCGGGAGGGATCGGGGAGCTGTTTTTT.

The chain combines TRBV7-2 with TRBJ2-7, with 10 bases lining up with TRBD1. V dropped 1 base and J dropped 6; count of bases not matched to a gene: 3. The CDR3 loop spans 14 amino acids. The germline V gene encodes CDR1 SGHTA and CDR2 FQGNSA. Written as DNA, the CDR3 is TGTGCCAGCAGCTTAGTGGGACAGGGGAGCGAGCAGTACTTC. This encodes CASSLVGQGSEQYF. The full variable domain, its missing parts supplied by reference TRBV7-2 and TRBJ2-7, is GAGVSQSPSNKVTEKGKDVELRCDPISGHTALYWYRQSLGQGLEFLIYFQGNSAPDKSGLPSDRFSAERTGGSVSTLTIQRTQQEDSAVYLCASSLVGQGSEQYFGPGTRLTVT.

The rearrangement joins TRBV5-1 to TRBJ1-1; 8 nucleotides agree with TRBD1. CDR3 size: 14 residues. Germline-derived CDR1 and CDR2 are SGHRS and YFSETQ. V trimming: 4 bases; J trimming: 5 bases; junction bases outside the gene matches: 7. The CDR3 region is CASSKSQGVTEAFF. The DNA of the CDR3 is TGCGCCAGCAGCAAATCACAGGGGGTTACTGAAGCTTTCTTT.

V is TRBV5-5 and J is TRBJ1-3; 8 bases are a match to TRBD1. CDR1 is SGHKS, CDR2 YYEKEE, per germline (reference sequence). J was trimmed by 2 bases and V by 4 bases; bases with no gene match: 8. This CDR3 spans 16 amino acids. CDR3 DNA: TGTGCCAGCAGCCTCGAATGGGACAGGACTGGAAACACCATATATTTT. Its translation: CASSLEWDRTGNTIYF.

The CDR3 region has the DNA TGTGCCAGCAGTTGGGGCAGAGCCTACGAGCAGTACTTC. Its protein is CASSWGRAYEQYF. This chain joins TRBV27 and TRBJ2-7, with a weak D call TRBD1 (5 bases). Trimming pared 4 bases from V and 2 bases from J, leaving 9 bases between. CDR1 is MNHEY, CDR2 SMNVEV, per germline (reference sequence). This CDR3 has 13 residues.